These 18 T cell receptor beta chains came from one sample sequenced in a study of cytomegalovirus exposure and HLA in healthy donors. Method: immunoSEQ multiplex PCR; TCRdb's copy keeps in-frame clones and lacks some. This repertoire shows roughly 95,000 clones, 85% found once; its top ten account for approximately 22%. The sequenced sample was PBMCs. The source of these receptors is a man in his late teens or twenties in good health and CMV-seropositive.

V usage is TRBV2 and J usage is TRBJ1-4; possibly TRBD1 for D (6 bases). Per the germline V gene, CDR1 is SNHLY and CDR2 is FYNNEI. Trimming cost V 7 bases and J 8 bases, with 17 bases left between them. This CDR3 comprises 14 residues. CDR3 coding DNA: TGTGCCAGCAACCCTCGGGGGGCGAACGAAAAACTGTTTTTT. Amino acids: CASNPRGANEKLFF.

The chain has TRBV13 and TRBJ2-1; maybe TRBD2 (5 bases). Germline V lookup: CDR1 PRHDT, CDR2 FYEKMQ (reference sequence). V dropped 1 base and J dropped 2 bases, with 15 bases sitting between them. The CDR3 covers 17 residues. The CDR3 nucleotides read TGTGCCAGCAGCTTAGAGGGAGTGACGCCCGCCTACAATGAGCAGTTCTTC. This gives the protein CASSLEGVTPAYNEQFF.

V gene TRBV2 combines with J gene TRBJ2-4; D not certain. The CDR3 sequence is 16 residues long. Looked up from germline, CDR1 is SNHLY and CDR2 is FYNNEI. V was cut by 2 bases and J by 0 bases, with 11 bases left in between. For the CDR3, the DNA is TGTGCCAGCAGTGAATACGCTGGCCTAGCCAAAAACATTCAGTACTTC. As protein: CASSEYAGLAKNIQYF.

This clone was seen a few times. The chain is built from TRBV7-3 and TRBJ2-2; D is uncertain. This CDR3 is built from 16 residues. Trimming pared 1 base from V and 4 bases from J, leaving 13 bases between. Germline V gene sequence: CDR1 SGHTA, CDR2 FQGTGA. CDR3 DNA: TGTGCCAGCAGCTTAAAGGCCCCCCTAGGCACCGGGGAGCTGTTTTTT. It encodes CASSLKAPLGTGELFF.

The genes are TRBV6-4 and TRBJ2-7; D is perhaps TRBD2 (6 bases). Germline loops: CDR1 MRHNA, CDR2 SNTAGT. The CDR3 covers 13 residues. The ends were cut back, 2 bases at V and 1 base at J, with 6 bases in the middle. This CDR3 is CASSDGLSYEQYV. The CDR3, as DNA: TGTGCCAGCAGTGACGGACTATCCTACGAGCAGTACGTC.

A single count supports this clone. The same CDR3 is also encoded by other DNA sequences in this sample. V usage is TRBV11-2 and J usage is TRBJ2-5; tentatively, D is TRBD2 (6 bases). Germline assignment: CDR1 SGHAT and CDR2 FQNNGV. The ends were cut back, 3 bases at V and 3 bases at J, with 8 bases in the middle. The CDR3 totals 13 residues. The CDR3 DNA follows: TGTGCCAGCAGCTTCGGGGGAGAAGAGACCCAGTACTTC. It yields the protein CASSFGGEETQYF.

The chain recombines TRBV19 with TRBJ2-1; 10 bases agree with TRBD2. Trimming removed 3 bases from V and 8 bases from J; junction bases left unmatched: 7. This CDR3 has 15 residues. The germline gives CDR1 LNHDA, CDR2 SQIVND (reference sequence). The CDR3: CASSMGAGGGDEQFF. CDR3 bases: TGTGCCAGTAGTATGGGAGCGGGAGGGGGGGATGAGCAGTTCTTC.

The V gene is TRBV30, the J gene TRBJ1-1; D is undetermined. This CDR3 spans 14 amino acids. Per the germline V gene, CDR1 is GTSNPN and CDR2 is SVGIG (reference sequence). V lost 3 bases and J 3 bases, leaving 14 bases between the germline ends. CDR3 amino acids: CAWSEGPQYTEAFF. As DNA, the CDR3 is TGTGCCTGGAGCGAGGGCCCCCAATACACTGAAGCTTTCTTT. The entire variable domain, with the rest obtained from reference TRBV30 and TRBJ1-1, is as follows: SQTIHQWPATLVQPVGSPLSLECTVEGTSNPNLYWYRQAAGRGLQLLFYSVGIGQISSEVPQNLSASRPQDRQFILSSKKLLLSDSGFYLCAWSEGPQYTEAFFGQGTRLTVV.

This clone was detected a few times. The chain is built from TRBV5-6 and TRBJ2-1; D is ambiguous. Germline V CDR1 and CDR2: SGHDT, YYEEEE. V was shortened by 4 bases and J by 9 bases, with 8 bases between the two germline ends. The CDR3 consists of 11 residues. The CDR3 DNA follows: TGTGCCAGCAGCCGCGGCGGTGAGCAGTTCTTC. This codes for CASSRGGEQFF. The full variable domain, rest sourced from reference TRBV5-6 and TRBJ2-1, is DAGVTQSPTHLIKTRGQQVTLRCSPKSGHDTVSWYQQALGQGPQFIFQYYEEEERQRGNFPDRFSGHQFPNYSSELNVNALLLGDSALYLCASSRGGEQFFGPGTRLTVL.

The CDR3 DNA is TGTGCCAGCAGTGATACCCGGGAGGGCTTTAGCAATCAGCCCCAGCATTTT. This translates into CASSDTREGFSNQPQHF. The chain recombines TRBV2 with TRBJ1-5; unclear D gene. CDR3 size: 17 residues. Trimming stripped 3 bases from V and 0 bases from J, with 15 bases between. Germline V gene sequence: CDR1 SNHLY, CDR2 FYNNEI.

This chain links TRBV28 with TRBJ2-1, with 13 positions matching TRBD2. J was trimmed by 4 bases and V by 6 bases; bases with no gene match: 3. Germline V gives CDR1 MDHEN, CDR2 SYDVKM. CDR3 length equals 15 residues. CDR3 amino acids: CASRTGLAGYNEQFF. DNA for the CDR3: TGTGCCAGCAGGACGGGACTAGCGGGATACAATGAGCAGTTCTTC.

The chain links TRBV27 to TRBJ2-2; TRBD2 agrees at 11 bases. V lost 5 bases to trimming and J lost 0 bases; unmatched junction nucleotides: 8. The germline gives CDR1 MNHEY, CDR2 SMNVEV (reference sequence). This CDR3 comprises 18 residues. CDR3 coding DNA: TGTGCCAGCAGTATCGGACTAGCGGGCATCGCGAACACCGGGGAGCTGTTTTTT. Protein sequence: CASSIGLAGIANTGELFF.

This clone was recorded once. V is TRBV5-1 and J is TRBJ2-3; D is undetermined. Trimming stripped 2 bases from V and 0 bases from J, with 10 bases between. Germline V gene lookup returns CDR1 SGHRS and CDR2 YFSETQ. CDR3 length: 15 residues. This CDR3 is CASSLGGTSTDTQYF. The CDR3 coding sequence is TGCGCCAGCAGCTTAGGCGGCACTAGCACAGATACGCAGTATTTT.

J is TRBJ1-1 and V is TRBV12-5; the match to TRBD1 covers 9 bases. The CDR3 extends over 17 amino acids. Germline V gene lookup returns CDR1 LGHNT and CDR2 FRNRAP. V shed 1 base and J 0 bases; nucleotides not matched to a gene: 6. The CDR3, as DNA: TGTGCTAGTGGTTTGGACAGGGGGCATGACATGAACACTGAAGCTTTCTTT. It is translated as CASGLDRGHDMNTEAFF.

This clone was seen only a few times. The sample holds other DNA sequences that translate to the same CDR3. The chain employs TRBV2 and TRBJ2-5; D ambiguous. Germline-derived CDR1 and CDR2 are SNHLY and FYNNEI. Trimming left V 1 base short and J 4 bases short, with 4 bases between. This CDR3 is built from 12 residues. The CDR3 is CASSEVRETQYF. In DNA form, the CDR3 reads TGTGCCAGCAGTGAAGTTAGAGAGACCCAGTACTTC.

This clone came up a few times. The chain couples TRBV7-7 to TRBJ2-1, with a weak D call TRBD1 (5 bases). Per germline, CDR1 SSHAT and CDR2 FNYEAQ (reference sequence). The CDR3 runs to 15 residues. V lost 5 bases and J 6 bases, leaving 17 bases between the germline ends. CDR3 in amino acids: CASSPGSSWANEQFF. The CDR3 coding sequence is TGTGCCAGCAGCCCAGGGTCCTCCTGGGCCAATGAGCAGTTCTTC. The full variable domain, completed using reference TRBV7-7 and TRBJ2-1, is GAGVSQSPRYKVTKRGQDVTLRCDPISSHATLYWYQQALGQGPEFLTYFNYEAQPDKSGLPSDRFSAERPEGSISTLTIQRTEQRDSAMYRCASSPGSSWANEQFFGPGTRLTVL.

The chain joins TRBV28 to TRBJ2-5, with D tentatively TRBD1 (5 bases). Germline CDR1 reads MDHEN; CDR2 reads SYDVKM. The CDR3 totals 15 residues. The germline V and J ends were trimmed by 5 bases and 5 bases, with 18 bases remaining between them. DNA for the CDR3: TGTGCCAGCAGTCCCAGCCCTCAGGGCGCGGAGACCCAGTACTTC. Its translation: CASSPSPQGAETQYF.

V gene TRBV7-9 combines with J gene TRBJ1-1, with 9 bases aligning to TRBD1. Looked up from germline, CDR1 is SEHNR and CDR2 is FQNEAQ (reference sequence). The J segment lost 7 bases and the V segment lost 1 base, leaving 7 bases of the junction unmatched. The CDR3 is 15 residues long. DNA for the CDR3: TGTGCCAGCAGCTTAGGGTGGACAGGGGATGATGAAGCTTTCTTT. Amino acids: CASSLGWTGDDEAFF.